The rows below give T cell receptor beta chains drawn from one sample of a study of spatial heterogeneity in lung cancer. TCRdb reanalysed the 5' RACE reads using MiXCR and keeps one entry per CDR3 protein. Of 25,000 to 30,000 distinct CDR3 sequences in the sample, roughly 7.4% are singletons; the top ten hold around 26%. The material was lung tumor tissue, obtained at surgery. All receptors come from a male donor with early-stage non-small cell lung cancer. CDR3s include the opening cysteine and the closing phenylalanine or tryptophan. The order of the fields is J gene, D gene, clone size, V gene, CDR3 DNA, CDR3 protein. The D gene is left open where the match is weak. Clone size, where shown, is once, few, many, or a class for clones that have expanded.

j_call: TRBJ1-1; d_call: TRBD1; clone_size: many; v_call: TRBV10-1; cdr3_nt: TGCGCCAGCTCTGCGGACAGGTTGAACACTGAAGCTTTCTTT; cdr3_aa: CASSADRLNTEAFF
j_call: TRBJ2-7; d_call: -; clone_size: -; v_call: TRBV5-1; cdr3_nt: TGCGCCAGCAGCTCGGGTTCCCAAGGGGAGCAGTACTTC; cdr3_aa: CASSSGSQGEQYF
j_call: TRBJ1-1; d_call: TRBD1; clone_size: many; v_call: TRBV20-1; cdr3_nt: TGCAGTGCTCCCCCCCGGACAGGGAACACTGAAGCTTTCTTT; cdr3_aa: CSAPPRTGNTEAFF
j_call: TRBJ1-3; d_call: -; clone_size: many; v_call: TRBV20-1; cdr3_nt: TGCAGTGCGCCAGGGGCCGGAAACACCATATATTTT; cdr3_aa: CSAPGAGNTIYF
j_call: TRBJ1-2; d_call: -; clone_size: many; v_call: TRBV10-3; cdr3_nt: TGTGCCATGAAGGATTCAGGGAAAACAACTGGCTACACCTTC; cdr3_aa: CAMKDSGKTTGYTF
j_call: TRBJ1-6; d_call: -; clone_size: many; v_call: TRBV20-1; cdr3_nt: TGCAGTGCTAGAGAGATGAGCTCCTATAATTCACCCCTCCACTTT; cdr3_aa: CSAREMSSYNSPLHF
j_call: TRBJ1-1; d_call: TRBD1; clone_size: -; v_call: TRBV7-2; cdr3_nt: TGTGCCAGCAGCCTGGGACAGGGCTACGCTTTCTTT; cdr3_aa: CASSLGQGYAFF
j_call: TRBJ1-5; d_call: -; clone_size: many; v_call: TRBV6-1; cdr3_nt: TGTGCCAGCAGAACCCAGGGGATGAGCAATCAGCCCCAGCATTTT; cdr3_aa: CASRTQGMSNQPQHF
j_call: TRBJ2-7; d_call: TRBD1; clone_size: many; v_call: TRBV4-3; cdr3_nt: TGCGCCAGCAGCCAAGGGGAGGCCACAGGGGGATACGAGCAGTACTTC; cdr3_aa: CASSQGEATGGYEQYF
j_call: TRBJ1-5; d_call: -; clone_size: -; v_call: TRBV2; cdr3_nt: TGTGCCAGCAGTGAAAGACAGAGAAGCCAGCCCCAGCATTTT; cdr3_aa: CASSERQRSQPQHF
j_call: TRBJ1-1; d_call: -; clone_size: medium-sized; v_call: TRBV11-2; cdr3_nt: TGTGCCAGCAGCTTAGGCCTGCTTTCAGGGCGAGCTTTCTTT; cdr3_aa: CASSLGLLSGRAFF
j_call: TRBJ1-1; d_call: -; clone_size: -; v_call: TRBV20-1; cdr3_nt: TGCAGTGCTAGGGGCCTACTAAACACTGAAGCTTTCTTT; cdr3_aa: CSARGLLNTEAFF
j_call: TRBJ1-5; d_call: TRBD1; clone_size: few; v_call: TRBV20-1; cdr3_nt: TGCAGCACACAGGGGGTCGGCAATCAGCCCCAGCATTTT; cdr3_aa: CSTQGVGNQPQHF
j_call: TRBJ2-3; d_call: -; clone_size: many; v_call: TRBV7-2; cdr3_nt: TGTGCCAGCAGCGTCGACTACTCCACAGATACGCAGTATTTT; cdr3_aa: CASSVDYSTDTQYF
j_call: TRBJ2-7; d_call: -; clone_size: few; v_call: TRBV29-1; cdr3_nt: TGCAGCGTTTCCGGGACCGAAGTCGAGCAGTACTTC; cdr3_aa: CSVSGTEVEQYF
j_call: TRBJ1-1; d_call: -; clone_size: many; v_call: TRBV11-2; cdr3_nt: TGTGCCAGCAGCTTATCCGTGAACACTGAAGCTTTCTTT; cdr3_aa: CASSLSVNTEAFF
j_call: TRBJ1-1; d_call: -; clone_size: many; v_call: TRBV7-9; cdr3_nt: TGTGCCAGCAGCTTATCCCAGGTTTACACTGAAGCTTTCTTT; cdr3_aa: CASSLSQVYTEAFF
j_call: TRBJ2-3; d_call: -; clone_size: many; v_call: TRBV2; cdr3_nt: TGTGCCAGCAGTGGGGGGGTGAGCACAGATACGCAGTATTTT; cdr3_aa: CASSGGVSTDTQYF
j_call: TRBJ2-3; d_call: TRBD2; clone_size: -; v_call: TRBV20-1; cdr3_nt: TGCAGTGCTAGCCACAGCGGGGATAAAGATACGCAGTATTTT; cdr3_aa: CSASHSGDKDTQYF
j_call: TRBJ1-2; d_call: -; clone_size: -; v_call: TRBV6-1; cdr3_nt: TGTGCCAGCAGTGAAATTGGAAGGGGCGCGGGAGAAGGCTACACCTTC; cdr3_aa: CASSEIGRGAGEGYTF
j_call: TRBJ1-4; d_call: -; clone_size: few; v_call: TRBV5-1; cdr3_nt: TGCGCCAGCAGGGAGACAACTAATGAAAAACTGTTTTTT; cdr3_aa: CASRETTNEKLFF
j_call: TRBJ2-1; d_call: TRBD2; clone_size: medium-sized; v_call: TRBV2; cdr3_nt: TGTGCCAGCAGACAGACTAGCGGGAGCTCCTACAATGAGCAGTTCTTC; cdr3_aa: CASRQTSGSSYNEQFF
j_call: TRBJ2-6; d_call: -; clone_size: many; v_call: TRBV6-2/TRBV6-3; cdr3_nt: TGTGCCAGCAGTTACGGCGTCTACTCTGGGGCCAACGTCCTGACTTTC; cdr3_aa: CASSYGVYSGANVLTF
j_call: TRBJ1-1; d_call: TRBD1; clone_size: medium-sized; v_call: TRBV7-2; cdr3_nt: TGTGCCAGCAGCTCCTTCACAGGGGGCACTGAAGCTTTCTTT; cdr3_aa: CASSSFTGGTEAFF
j_call: TRBJ2-3; d_call: -; clone_size: -; v_call: TRBV10-3; cdr3_nt: TGTGCCATCAGTGAGAATTTAGATACGCAGTATTTT; cdr3_aa: CAISENLDTQYF
j_call: TRBJ2-3; d_call: -; clone_size: -; v_call: TRBV6-6; cdr3_nt: TGTGCCAGCAGTTACGGACTAAGCACAGATACGCAGTATTTT; cdr3_aa: CASSYGLSTDTQYF
j_call: TRBJ2-5; d_call: -; clone_size: many; v_call: TRBV11-2; cdr3_nt: TGTGCCAGCAGCCAAGGGGGACTGGTAGAGACCCAGTACTTC; cdr3_aa: CASSQGGLVETQYF